The rows below give T cell receptor beta chains drawn from one sample of a study of identical twins. Each CDR3 protein is one row after TCRdb ran MiXCR on the 5' RACE reads. The sample lists 650,000 to 800,000 distinct CDR3 sequences, 8% to 9% occurring once. These data were likewise used in another study, on yellow fever vaccine responses in identical twins.

The sequenced sample was PBMCs. These receptors were obtained from a woman younger than 30 in good health. Both conserved end residues are part of each CDR3. The order of the fields is D gene, V gene, clone size, J gene, CDR3 protein, CDR3 DNA. A D gene is named only where the DNA matches it firmly. Expanded clones are given a class, and other clones once, few, many or no size at all.

>-|TRBV14|few|TRBJ2-7
CASSQPTGVYEQYF
TGTGCCAGCAGCCAACCGACAGGTGTCTACGAGCAGTACTTC
>-|TRBV7-3|few|TRBJ1-2
CASSLYRDMGAYGYTF
TGTGCCAGCAGCTTATACCGGGACATGGGGGCCTATGGCTACACCTTC
>-|TRBV6-2/TRBV6-3|once|TRBJ2-3
CASSTGNPDTQYF
TGTGCCAGCAGTACAGGGAACCCAGATACGCAGTATTTT
>-|TRBV5-1|many|TRBJ2-3
CASSLDRGTTDTQYF
TGCGCCAGCAGCTTGGACCGGGGCACGACAGATACGCAGTATTTT
>-|TRBV30|-|TRBJ2-7
CAWSVQGLKSNEQYF
TGTGCCTGGAGTGTACAGGGCTTGAAGTCCAACGAGCAGTACTTC
>TRBD1|TRBV29-1|-|TRBJ1-1
CSVRQGAEAFF
TGCAGCGTGCGACAGGGTGCTGAAGCTTTCTTT
>-|TRBV4-1|-|TRBJ1-5
CASSQIDSQPQHF
TGCGCCAGCAGCCAAATCGACAGTCAGCCCCAGCATTTT
>-|TRBV7-9|-|TRBJ1-5
CASSPQGFGQPQHF
TGTGCCAGCAGCCCACAGGGCTTCGGCCAGCCCCAGCATTTT
>-|TRBV18|few|TRBJ2-7
CASSPLPRDGKNEQYF
TGTGCCAGCTCACCACTTCCTCGCGACGGGAAGAACGAGCAGTACTTC
>TRBD1|TRBV29-1|many|TRBJ2-2
CSVPDSRGQVGTGELFF
TGCAGCGTGCCTGACTCGCGCGGACAGGTCGGCACCGGGGAGCTGTTTTTT
>-|TRBV7-3|-|TRBJ2-5
CASSSSSAETQYF
TGTGCCAGCAGCTCCTCTAGCGCGGAGACCCAGTACTTC
>-|TRBV4-3|-|TRBJ1-5
CASSQDRTNQPQHF
TGCGCCAGCAGCCAAGATCGGACAAATCAGCCCCAGCATTTT
>-|TRBV5-1|-|TRBJ2-5
CASSSDTPETQYF
TGCGCCAGCAGCTCGGACACCCCGGAGACCCAGTACTTC
>TRBD2|TRBV19|-|TRBJ2-5
CASSIRIAGRETQYF
TGTGCCAGTAGTATTCGAATAGCGGGACGAGAGACCCAGTACTTC
>-|TRBV3-1|few|TRBJ2-2
CASSHGISTGELFF
TGTGCCAGCAGCCACGGAATATCCACCGGGGAGCTGTTTTTT
>-|TRBV6-2/TRBV6-3|few|TRBJ1-3
CASSYWFRATGNTIYF
TGTGCCAGCAGTTACTGGTTCCGGGCGACGGGAAACACCATATATTTT
>-|TRBV7-2|few|TRBJ2-2
CASSLSRASTGELFF
TGTGCCAGCAGCTTATCCAGGGCCTCCACCGGGGAGCTGTTTTTT
>-|TRBV6-5|-|TRBJ2-7
CASSYDSRYYEQYF
TGTGCCAGCAGTTACGATTCCCGTTATTACGAGCAGTACTTC
>-|TRBV28|few|TRBJ1-1
CASSLGGKNTEAFF
TGTGCCAGCAGTTTAGGAGGGAAGAACACTGAAGCTTTCTTT
>-|TRBV7-2|-|TRBJ1-5
CASSRDGPLFHNQPQHF
TGTGCCAGCAGTAGAGACGGCCCCCTTTTCCACAATCAGCCCCAGCATTTT
>-|TRBV27|-|TRBJ2-1
CASSSQGPHGYNEQFF
TGTGCCAGCAGTTCCCAGGGGCCCCATGGTTACAATGAGCAGTTCTTC
>-|TRBV27|many|TRBJ1-6
CASSLKPSRVLFSPLHF
TGTGCCAGCAGTCTCAAACCAAGCAGGGTCCTCTTTTCACCCCTCCACTTT
>-|TRBV5-1|many|TRBJ2-2
CASSGTRWGTAGELFF
TGCGCCAGCAGCGGGACCCGATGGGGAACAGCCGGGGAGCTGTTTTTT
>-|TRBV30|-|TRBJ2-1
CAWRTTPSGEQFF
TGTGCCTGGAGGACGACCCCTAGTGGAGAGCAGTTCTTC
>-|TRBV7-2|-|TRBJ1-2
CASSLAGQTRGYTF
TGTGCCAGCAGCTTAGCGGGACAAACCCGGGGCTACACCTTC
>-|TRBV7-9|many|TRBJ1-4
CASSPRYPGEGKLFF
TGTGCCAGCAGCCCCCGTTACCCAGGGGAGGGAAAACTGTTTTTT
>TRBD2|TRBV24-1|-|TRBJ2-4
CATSDLLGLAHDLAKNIQYF
TGTGCCACCAGTGATTTGCTAGGACTAGCGCATGATCTAGCCAAAAACATTCAGTACTTC
>-|TRBV14|few|TRBJ2-7
CASSQVNRVSGEQYF
TGTGCCAGCAGCCAAGTGAATAGGGTGTCCGGCGAGCAGTACTTC
>TRBD1|TRBV5-1|few|TRBJ2-7
CASSRQGKDEQYF
TGCGCCAGCAGCCGACAGGGGAAGGACGAGCAGTACTTC
>TRBD1|TRBV6-2/TRBV6-3|many|TRBJ2-3
CASSYSGTGSQDTQYF
TGTGCCAGCAGTTACTCCGGGACAGGGTCCCAAGATACGCAGTATTTT